This T cell receptor beta chain was retrieved from a study of T cell responses to AZD1222 COVID-19 vaccine. This CDR3 contains 10 residues. The ends were cut back, 8 bases at V and 4 bases at J, with 5 bases in the middle. TCRdb's table, derived via immunoSEQ multiplex PCR, lists solely in-frame clones and lacks some. The data show approximately 150,000 clones, about nine tenths seen once. The receptor was isolated from an adult in good health. The specimen was peripheral blood, collected on day 0 of AZD1222 vaccination. The chain joins TRBV12-3 or TRBV12-4 to TRBJ1-2; D is ambiguous. CDR3 in DNA: TGTGCCAGCGGCGGCTATGGCTACACCTTC. Its translation is CASGGYGYTF.